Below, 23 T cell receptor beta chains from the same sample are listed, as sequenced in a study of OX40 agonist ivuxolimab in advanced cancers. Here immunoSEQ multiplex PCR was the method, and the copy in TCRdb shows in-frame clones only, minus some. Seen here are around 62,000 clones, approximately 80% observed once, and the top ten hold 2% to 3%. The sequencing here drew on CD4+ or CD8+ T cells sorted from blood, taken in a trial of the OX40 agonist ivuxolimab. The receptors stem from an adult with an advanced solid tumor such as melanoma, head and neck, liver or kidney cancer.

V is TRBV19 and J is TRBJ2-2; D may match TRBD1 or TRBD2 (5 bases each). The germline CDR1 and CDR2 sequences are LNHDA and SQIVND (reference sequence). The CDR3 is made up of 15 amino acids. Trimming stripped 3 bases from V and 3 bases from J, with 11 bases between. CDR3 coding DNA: TGTGCCAGTAGTATCCGGGGCAGCCACACCGGGGAGCTGTTTTTT. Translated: CASSIRGSHTGELFF.

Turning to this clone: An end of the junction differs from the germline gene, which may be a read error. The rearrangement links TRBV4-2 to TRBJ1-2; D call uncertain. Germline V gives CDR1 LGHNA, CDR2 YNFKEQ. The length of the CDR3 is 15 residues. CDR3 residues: CAGSQDLGGNYGYTF. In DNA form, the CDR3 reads TGTGCCGGCAGCCAAGACTTAGGAGGTAACTATGGCTACACCTTC.

The CDR3 sequence is CASSLAADQETQYF. CDR3 in DNA: TGCGCCAGCAGCTTGGCGGCGGATCAAGAGACCCAGTACTTC. The chain carries TRBV5-1 and TRBJ2-5; D ambiguous. V was trimmed by 0 bases and J by 2 bases, leaving 8 bases between them. Germline CDR1 SGHRS, CDR2 YFSETQ. The CDR3 totals 14 residues.

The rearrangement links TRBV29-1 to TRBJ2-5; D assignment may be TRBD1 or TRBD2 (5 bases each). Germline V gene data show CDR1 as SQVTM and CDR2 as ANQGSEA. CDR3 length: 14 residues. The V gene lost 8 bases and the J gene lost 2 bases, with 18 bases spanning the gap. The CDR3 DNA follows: TGCAGCCACCAGGGAAGCGGACGGCAAGAGACCCAGTACTTC. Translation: CSHQGSGRQETQYF.

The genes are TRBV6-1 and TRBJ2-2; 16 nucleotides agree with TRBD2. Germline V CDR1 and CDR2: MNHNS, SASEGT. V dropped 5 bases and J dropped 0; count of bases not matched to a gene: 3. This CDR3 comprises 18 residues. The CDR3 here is CASSKGTSGGANTGELFF. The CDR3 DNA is TGTGCCAGCAGTAAAGGGACTAGCGGGGGGGCGAACACCGGGGAGCTGTTTTTT.

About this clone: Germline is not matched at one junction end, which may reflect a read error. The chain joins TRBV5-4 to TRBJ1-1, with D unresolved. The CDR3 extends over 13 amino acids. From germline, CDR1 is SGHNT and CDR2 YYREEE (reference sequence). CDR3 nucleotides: TGCGCCAGCAGCCAAGGAACAGCTACTGAAGCTTTCTTT. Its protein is CASSQGTATEAFF.

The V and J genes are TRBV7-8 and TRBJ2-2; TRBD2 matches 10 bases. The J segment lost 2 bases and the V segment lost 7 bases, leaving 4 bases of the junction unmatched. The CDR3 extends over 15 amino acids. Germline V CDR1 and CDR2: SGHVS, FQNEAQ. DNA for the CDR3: TGTGCCAGCATCGGACTAGCGGACAACACCGGGGAGCTGTTTTTT. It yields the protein CASIGLADNTGELFF. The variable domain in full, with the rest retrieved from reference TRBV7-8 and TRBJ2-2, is GAGVSQSPRYKVAKRGQDVALRCDPISGHVSLFWYQQALGQGPEFLTYFQNEAQLDKSGLPSDRFFAERPEGSVSTLKIQRTQQEDSAVYLCASIGLADNTGELFFGEGSRLTVL.

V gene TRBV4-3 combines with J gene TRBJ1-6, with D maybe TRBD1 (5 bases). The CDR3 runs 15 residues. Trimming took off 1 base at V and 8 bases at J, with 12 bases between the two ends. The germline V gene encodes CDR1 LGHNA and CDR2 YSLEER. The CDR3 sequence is CASSQGGIVDSPLHF. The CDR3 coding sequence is TGCGCCAGCAGCCAAGGGGGGATAGTTGATTCACCCCTCCACTTT.

The CDR3 DNA reads as TGTGCCAGCAGTGGAGAAGGGACGGTCTCTGGAAACACCATATATTTT. Its translation is CASSGEGTVSGNTIYF. The chain has TRBV6-1 and TRBJ1-3; maybe TRBD1 (5 bases). CDR3 length: 16 residues. Per the germline V gene, CDR1 is MNHNS and CDR2 is SASEGT. The germline V and J ends were trimmed by 4 bases and 0 bases, with 13 bases remaining between them.

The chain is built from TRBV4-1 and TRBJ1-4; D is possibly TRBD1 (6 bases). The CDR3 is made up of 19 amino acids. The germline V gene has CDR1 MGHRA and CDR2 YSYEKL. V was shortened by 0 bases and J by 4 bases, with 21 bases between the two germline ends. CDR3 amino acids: CASSQDFGAGELNNEKLFF. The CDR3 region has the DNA TGCGCCAGCAGCCAAGATTTCGGGGCAGGGGAGCTGAATAATGAAAAACTGTTTTTT.

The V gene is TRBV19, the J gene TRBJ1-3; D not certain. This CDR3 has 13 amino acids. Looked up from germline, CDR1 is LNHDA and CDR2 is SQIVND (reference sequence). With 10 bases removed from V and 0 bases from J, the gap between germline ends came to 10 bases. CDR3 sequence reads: CATPGLSGNTIYF. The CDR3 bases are TGTGCCACCCCCGGCCTCTCTGGAAACACCATATATTTT.

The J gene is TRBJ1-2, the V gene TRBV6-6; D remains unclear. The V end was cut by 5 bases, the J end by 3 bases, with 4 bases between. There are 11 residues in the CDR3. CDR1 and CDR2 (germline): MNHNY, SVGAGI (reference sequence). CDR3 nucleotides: TGTGCCAGCAGTGGGGACTATGGCTACACCTTC. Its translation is CASSGDYGYTF.

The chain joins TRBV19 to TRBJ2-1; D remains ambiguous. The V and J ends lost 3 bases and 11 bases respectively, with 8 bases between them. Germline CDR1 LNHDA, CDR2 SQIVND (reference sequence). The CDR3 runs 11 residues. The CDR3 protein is CASSMWGQQFF. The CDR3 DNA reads TGTGCCAGTAGTATGTGGGGTCAGCAGTTCTTC.

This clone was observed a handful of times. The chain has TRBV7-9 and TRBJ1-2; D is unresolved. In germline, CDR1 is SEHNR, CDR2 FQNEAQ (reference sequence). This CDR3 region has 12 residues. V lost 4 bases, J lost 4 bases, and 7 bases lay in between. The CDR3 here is CASSSTGYGYTF. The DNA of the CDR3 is TGTGCCAGCAGCTCGACGGGCTATGGCTACACCTTC.

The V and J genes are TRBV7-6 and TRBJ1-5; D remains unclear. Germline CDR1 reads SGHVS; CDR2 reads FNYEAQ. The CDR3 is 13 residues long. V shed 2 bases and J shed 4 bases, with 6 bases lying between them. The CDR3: CASSLSGNQPQHF. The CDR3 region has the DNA TGTGCCAGCAGCTTAAGCGGGAATCAGCCCCAGCATTTT.

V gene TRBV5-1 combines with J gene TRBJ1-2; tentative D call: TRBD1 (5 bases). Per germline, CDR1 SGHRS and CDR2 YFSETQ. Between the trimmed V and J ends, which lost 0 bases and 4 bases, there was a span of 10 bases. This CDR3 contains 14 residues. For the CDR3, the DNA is TGCGCCAGCAGCTTGGCTCCCGACAGCTATGGCTACACCTTC. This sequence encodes CASSLAPDSYGYTF.

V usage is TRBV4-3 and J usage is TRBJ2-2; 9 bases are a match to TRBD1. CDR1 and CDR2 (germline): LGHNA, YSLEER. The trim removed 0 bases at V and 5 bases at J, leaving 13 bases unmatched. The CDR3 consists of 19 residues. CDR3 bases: TGCGCCAGCAGCCAAGAGGTCCCAGGACAGGGGAGATGGACCGGGGAGCTGTTTTTT. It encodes CASSQEVPGQGRWTGELFF.

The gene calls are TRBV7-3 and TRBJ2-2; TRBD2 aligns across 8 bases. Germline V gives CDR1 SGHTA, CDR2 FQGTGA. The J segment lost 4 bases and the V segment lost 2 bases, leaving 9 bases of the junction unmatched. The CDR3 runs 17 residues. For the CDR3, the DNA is TGTGCCAGCAGCTTACTACCCGCGGGGGGAGGCACCGGGGAGCTGTTTTTT. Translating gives CASSLLPAGGGTGELFF.

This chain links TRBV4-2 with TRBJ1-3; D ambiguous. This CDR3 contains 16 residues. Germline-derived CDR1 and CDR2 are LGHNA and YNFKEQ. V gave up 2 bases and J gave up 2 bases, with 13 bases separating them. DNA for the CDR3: TGTGCCAGCAGCCAAACGGCTGCCGGGACTGGAAACACCATATATTTT. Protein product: CASSQTAAGTGNTIYF.

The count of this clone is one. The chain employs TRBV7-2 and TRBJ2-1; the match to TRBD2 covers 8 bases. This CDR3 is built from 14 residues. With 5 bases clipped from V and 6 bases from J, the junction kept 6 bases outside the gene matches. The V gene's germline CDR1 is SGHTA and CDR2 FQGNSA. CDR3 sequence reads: CASSDPRGGNEQFF. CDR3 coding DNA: TGTGCCAGCAGCGACCCCCGGGGGGGCAATGAGCAGTTCTTC.

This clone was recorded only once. DNA for the CDR3: TGTGCCAGCAGGAAGGGGGGGCGTAGAGAGACCCAGTACTTC. The encoded protein is CASRKGGRRETQYF. The chain couples TRBV2 to TRBJ2-5; a weak D match, TRBD2 (7 bases). V lost 6 bases, J lost 4 bases, and 15 bases lay in between. The germline gives CDR1 SNHLY, CDR2 FYNNEI. The CDR3 loop spans 14 amino acids.

CDR3 protein: CASSPRAVRGHGYTF. CDR3 nucleotides: TGTGCCAGCAGCCCAAGGGCGGTCAGGGGGCATGGCTACACCTTC. The chain is built from TRBV16 and TRBJ1-2; 8 nucleotides agree with TRBD1. After removal of 4 bases from V and 6 bases from J, the junction contained 10 bases not matched to a gene. This CDR3 has 15 residues. Per germline, CDR1 KGHSY and CDR2 FQNENV.

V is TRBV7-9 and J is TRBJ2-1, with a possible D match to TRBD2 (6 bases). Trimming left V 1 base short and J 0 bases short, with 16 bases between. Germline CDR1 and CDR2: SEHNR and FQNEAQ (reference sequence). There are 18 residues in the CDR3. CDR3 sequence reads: CASSLGTGLRSSYNEQFF. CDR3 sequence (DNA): TGTGCCAGCAGCTTAGGAACGGGACTGCGGAGCTCCTACAATGAGCAGTTCTTC.